Following are 29 T cell receptor beta chains from one sample sequenced in a study of T cells expressing NK-cell markers (TCRdb year 2020). Libraries came from 5' RACE. TCRdb records Illumina HiSeq 2000 as the sequencer. Following TCRdb reprocessing, every CDR3 protein sequence forms one entry, and DNA is not provided. This sample's table lists 200,000 to 300,000 distinct CDR3 sequences. The ten top clones hold around 0.37% of the sample. The sample consisted of blood T cells: a sorted CD56 or NKG2C T cell subset, CD4+ or CD8+ T cells, or bulk PBMC T cells (not recorded which). All receptors derive from a man aged 18 to 29 in good health. Donor details come from another sample of the same person, matched by shared clones.

This sequence joins TRBV25-1 and TRBJ2-6. CDR3 length: 12 amino acids. Germline CDR1 MGHDK, CDR2 SYGVNS. This CDR3 is CAGQSGANVLTF.

The J gene is TRBJ1-1, the V gene TRBV12-3 or TRBV12-4. The CDR3 contains 15 residues. The CDR3 here is CASSLGSQTNTEAFF.

The V gene is TRBV27, the J gene TRBJ2-1; TCRdb reports TRBD1, a call that lacks DNA to check it against. The CDR3 length is 15 residues. Germline-derived CDR1 and CDR2 are MNHEY and SMNVEV (reference sequence). The chain's CDR3 is CASSSGGGGYNEQFF.

The CDR3 reads CAIGQGAWETQYF. V usage is TRBV10-2 and J usage is TRBJ2-5; absent DNA, TCRdb's TRBD1 call cannot be checked. This CDR3 is built from 13 residues. CDR1 WSHSY and CDR2 SAAADI come from the germline V gene.

This chain joins TRBV12-3 or TRBV12-4 and TRBJ2-1; there is no DNA to check the TCRdb D call of TRBD2. The CDR3 runs to 16 residues. CDR3 region: CASSLGGTSGINEQFF.

V and J are TRBV7-2 and TRBJ1-1; TCRdb's D call of TRBD1 is untestable without DNA. CDR1 and CDR2 (germline): SGHTA, FQGNSA. The CDR3 sequence is 16 residues long. The CDR3 region is CASSQGTGRVRPEAFF.

J is TRBJ2-6 and V is TRBV12-3 or TRBV12-4; TCRdb gives TRBD2 as the D gene, but with no DNA this cannot be confirmed. The CDR3 length is 17 residues. The CDR3 is CASSPTSGSPGANVLTF.

The J gene is TRBJ2-1, the V gene TRBV9; the TRBD2 assignment by TCRdb is unverifiable without DNA. This CDR3 region has 16 residues. In germline, CDR1 is SGDLS, CDR2 YYNGEE. This CDR3 is CASSAKTSGSYNEQFF.

The chain combines TRBV4-1 with TRBJ1-5; TCRdb designates TRBD1, a call that cannot be tested without DNA. CDR3 length: 15 residues. Germline V CDR1 and CDR2: MGHRA, YSYEKL. CDR3 loop: CASSIRGTSNQPQHF.

V usage is TRBV6-2 or TRBV6-3 and J usage is TRBJ2-7; TCRdb's D call of TRBD2 is untestable without DNA. Germline V gives CDR1 MNHEY, CDR2 SVGEGT. This CDR3 has 16 residues. CDR3 amino acids: CASSYSRIAGAYEQYF.

This chain links TRBV7-8 with TRBJ2-5; TCRdb picks TRBD2, but there is no DNA to check that call. Germline V lookup: CDR1 SGHVS, CDR2 FQNEAQ. This CDR3 spans 14 amino acids. The CDR3 loop reads CASSLGGRAETQYF.

The rearrangement uses TRBV5-4 and TRBJ1-5; the D gene TCRdb calls, TRBD1, cannot be checked with no DNA. The CDR3 contains 12 residues. Germline-derived CDR1 and CDR2 are SGHNT and YYREEE (reference sequence). CDR3: CASSTTGSAQHF.

The CDR3 is CATSGDGYNEQFF. This chain connects TRBV24-1 to TRBJ2-1. The CDR3 is 13 amino acids. CDR1 is KGHDR, CDR2 SFDVKD, per germline.

The CDR3 region is CAISQDRGAYEQYF. This chain uses TRBV10-3 with TRBJ2-7; TCRdb's D call of TRBD1 is untestable without DNA. Germline CDR1 ENHRY, CDR2 SYGVKD. The CDR3 runs 14 residues.

The rearrangement uses TRBV19 and TRBJ2-3; TCRdb's D gene call, TRBD2, goes unchecked for lack of DNA. CDR1 and CDR2 from the germline V gene are LNHDA and SQIVND (reference sequence). This CDR3 is built from 16 residues. This CDR3 is CASSIADGSSRDTQYF.

The CDR3 sequence: CASSSKAGGNYNEQFF. This rearrangement joins TRBV11-3 to TRBJ2-1; TCRdb's assignment of TRBD2 cannot be checked, as there is no DNA. The CDR3 extends over 16 amino acids. The germline V gene has CDR1 SGHNT and CDR2 YENEEA.

This chain connects TRBV29-1 to TRBJ2-5; with no DNA, the TCRdb D assignment of TRBD1 cannot be verified. The length of the CDR3 is 13 residues. CDR1 is SQVTM and CDR2 is ANQGSEA in the germline V gene. This CDR3 is CSVRDRGEETQYF.

The chain has TRBV10-3 and TRBJ1-2. The V gene's germline CDR1 is ENHRY and CDR2 SYGVKD. The CDR3 totals 13 residues. The CDR3 protein is CAISGQPNYGYTF.

This CDR3 is CSAEEEGLLSYEQYF. The J gene is TRBJ2-7, the V gene TRBV20-1; checking the TCRdb D call of TRBD2 is not possible without DNA. Germline V gives CDR1 DFQATT, CDR2 SNEGSKA (reference sequence). The CDR3 runs 15 residues.

V and J are TRBV30 and TRBJ2-7; TCRdb returns TRBD1, unconfirmable since there is no DNA. Germline CDR1 GTSNPN, CDR2 SVGIG (reference sequence). The CDR3 loop spans 15 amino acids. The chain's CDR3 is CAWSVGGSASYEQYF.

This chain uses TRBV3-1 with TRBJ2-1; TCRdb names TRBD2, which stays unverified in the absence of DNA. Germline assignment: CDR1 LGHDT and CDR2 YNNKEL (reference sequence). This CDR3 has 17 amino acids. The CDR3: CASSPQGASGGTNEQFF.

The V gene is TRBV11-2, the J gene TRBJ2-2; lacking DNA, the TRBD2 call made by TCRdb goes unchecked. The CDR3 extends over 15 amino acids. Germline-derived CDR1 and CDR2 are SGHAT and FQNNGV. The CDR3 loop reads CASSPRKAGTGELFF.

The chain uses TRBV20-1 and TRBJ2-2; TCRdb picks TRBD2, but there is no DNA to check that call. The V gene's germline CDR1 is DFQATT and CDR2 SNEGSKA (reference sequence). The CDR3 covers 15 residues. The CDR3 loop is CSASLAGARTGELFF.

The chain employs TRBV7-3 and TRBJ1-1; TCRdb selects TRBD1, and the lack of DNA leaves this call unchecked. This CDR3 spans 16 amino acids. Germline values: CDR1 SGHTA, CDR2 FQGTGA. CDR3 region: CASSHTRGGSNTEAFF.

J is TRBJ2-1 and V is TRBV3-1; TCRdb reports TRBD2, a call that lacks DNA to check it against. Per germline, CDR1 LGHDT and CDR2 YNNKEL (reference sequence). This CDR3 has 17 amino acids. Here the CDR3 reads CASSRTMTRGSYNEQFF.

J is TRBJ2-7 and V is TRBV6-1; TCRdb calls TRBD1, which cannot be checked without DNA. Germline CDR1 reads MNHNS; CDR2 reads SASEGT. The CDR3 spans 13 residues. CDR3 sequence: CASRGQAIYEQYF.

The chain is built from TRBV5-1 and TRBJ2-7; without DNA, the TCRdb call of TRBD2 cannot be checked. Germline assignment: CDR1 SGHRS and CDR2 YFSETQ. The CDR3 loop spans 14 amino acids. This chain's CDR3 is CASSPGLAGGEQYF.

The chain joins TRBV4-3 to TRBJ2-5; TCRdb lists TRBD1, though no DNA is available to test this call. Germline CDR1 is LGHNA and CDR2 is YSLEER. This CDR3 spans 15 amino acids. The chain's CDR3 is CASSQDGDRSETQYF.

The chain couples TRBV24-1 to TRBJ2-1; TCRdb designates TRBD2, a call that cannot be tested without DNA. Germline values: CDR1 KGHDR, CDR2 SFDVKD. The CDR3 loop spans 16 amino acids. CDR3 loop: CATSDLAESSYNEQFF.